Reported below is one T cell receptor (beta chain). This sample was taken from a study of blood T cell repertoires in COVID-19. At the level of the study: Donors in the United States, Italy and Spain gave samples during acute or convalescent COVID-19. T cells, B-cell-depleted T cells, or PBMCs supplied cDNA or gDNA.

In the authors' workflow: For nucleated cells, counts were estimated from reference gene primer amplification. The assay was immunoSEQ multiplex PCR, and TCRdb's table has in-frame clones only and misses some. V and J calls and clone size come straight from that table; D and trimming were deduced from the DNA. The sample has fewer than 200,000 clones, about 86% seen once. The V gene lost 5 bases and the J gene lost 1 base, with 12 bases spanning the gap. The CDR3 loop spans 14 amino acids. Germline CDR1 is KGHSH and CDR2 is LQKENI. The TCR sequence derives from a man aged 45-65 years with active or convalescent COVID-19. This sequence joins TRBV18 and TRBJ2-7; D is perhaps TRBD2 (5 bases). Material: peripheral blood. CDR3 residues: CASSSAADSYEQYF. CDR3 sequence (DNA): TGTGCCAGCTCATCCGCAGCGGATTCCTACGAGCAGTACTTC.